The 23 T cell receptor beta chains listed next were all sequenced from one sample in a study of blood T cell repertoires in COVID-19. Sequenced by immunoSEQ multiplex PCR; TCRdb stores in-frame clones only, minus some. The data show roughly 340,000 clones, with around 87% seen just once and about 6.9% held by the top ten. Sequencing used peripheral blood. The receptors come from a woman aged 45-60 years with COVID-19, enrolled during active disease.

This clone was seen only a few times. The CDR3 DNA reads as TGTGCCAGCAGCTCACTGTACAGGGGAAACACTGAAGCTTTCTTT. This codes for CASSSLYRGNTEAFF. The chain recombines TRBV5-4 with TRBJ1-1, with 7 positions matching TRBD1. With 3 bases clipped from V and 2 bases from J, the junction kept 7 bases outside the gene matches. The CDR3 loop spans 15 amino acids. Germline V gene data show CDR1 as SGHNT and CDR2 as YYREEE (reference sequence).

This clone was picked up one time. The V gene is TRBV28, the J gene TRBJ2-1; D possibly corresponds to TRBD2 (6 bases). Trimming pared 5 bases from V and 0 bases from J, leaving 14 bases between. CDR3 length: 16 amino acids. Looked up from germline, CDR1 is MDHEN and CDR2 is SYDVKM. Here the CDR3 reads CASSPGEESSYNEQFF. The DNA for the CDR3 is TGTGCCAGCAGTCCCGGGGAGGAAAGCTCCTACAATGAGCAGTTCTTC.

The V gene is TRBV7-2, the J gene TRBJ1-5; D ambiguous. V dropped 1 base and J dropped 2 bases, with 9 bases sitting between them. CDR1 SGHTA and CDR2 FQGNSA come from the germline V gene. The CDR3 consists of 15 residues. CDR3 protein: CASSLGYGGNQPQHF. The CDR3 DNA follows: TGTGCCAGCAGCTTAGGGTACGGTGGCAATCAGCCCCAGCATTTT.

The V gene is TRBV24-1, the J gene TRBJ2-7; 7 bases are a match to TRBD1. With 2 bases clipped from V and 5 bases from J, the junction kept 14 bases outside the gene matches. Germline CDR1 is KGHDR and CDR2 is SFDVKD. The CDR3 is 17 amino acids. DNA for the CDR3: TGTGCCACCAGTGATTGGAACCCCTGGACAGGCTTAGACGAGCAGTACTTC. Translation gives CATSDWNPWTGLDEQYF.

V is TRBV19 and J is TRBJ1-2, with 7 positions matching TRBD1. The CDR3 runs 14 residues. The germline V gene encodes CDR1 LNHDA and CDR2 SQIVND (reference sequence). The J segment lost 4 bases and the V segment lost 6 bases, leaving 8 bases of the junction unmatched. DNA for the CDR3: TGTGCCAGTAGACCAGGGGGTAAGCCCTATGGCTACACCTTC. This gives the protein CASRPGGKPYGYTF.

The chain employs TRBV19 and TRBJ1-5; 9 bases are shared with TRBD1. Per the germline V gene, CDR1 is LNHDA and CDR2 is SQIVND (reference sequence). With 5 bases clipped from V and 5 bases from J, the junction kept 4 bases outside the gene matches. The CDR3 contains 14 residues. The CDR3 here is CASSSTGGHQPQHF. The DNA of the CDR3 is TGTGCCAGTAGTTCCACAGGGGGCCATCAGCCCCAGCATTTT.

J is TRBJ2-5 and V is TRBV6-2 or TRBV6-3, with D possibly TRBD2 on 5 matching bases. Deletions cut 6 bases from V and 4 bases from J, with 18 bases between. This CDR3 is 15 amino acids long. Germline CDR1 reads MNHEY; CDR2 reads SVGEGT. CDR3 sequence (DNA): TGTGCCAGCAGCCTTACGGGAACAGCTTTAGAGACCCAGTACTTC. Translated, it gives CASSLTGTALETQYF.

The chain couples TRBV6-5 to TRBJ2-7, with D tentatively TRBD2 (6 bases). This CDR3 spans 12 amino acids. V was pared by 2 bases and J by 6 bases, with 8 bases between. The germline V gene encodes CDR1 MNHEY and CDR2 SVGAGI. CDR3 in DNA: TGTGCCAGCAGTTACCTGGGGGGCGAGCAGTACTTC. Amino acids: CASSYLGGEQYF.

The rearrangement joins TRBV19 to TRBJ1-1; TRBD1 matches 11 bases. The CDR3 spans 15 residues. J was trimmed by 1 base and V by 10 bases; bases with no gene match: 8. CDR1 is LNHDA, CDR2 SQIVND, per germline (reference sequence). The CDR3, as DNA: TGTGCCATACTCCGGGACAGGGGGGAGAACACTGAAGCTTTCTTT. It codes for CAILRDRGENTEAFF.

The rearrangement joins TRBV5-1 to TRBJ1-5, with no clear D. V was trimmed by 0 bases and J by 6 bases, leaving 4 bases between them. The CDR3 contains 12 residues. Germline CDR1 and CDR2: SGHRS and YFSETQ. DNA for the CDR3: TGCGCCAGCAGCTTGGACGGTCAGCCCCAGCATTTT. This sequence encodes CASSLDGQPQHF.

This chain uses TRBV5-4 with TRBJ2-5, with a tentative D call TRBD2 (6 bases). There are 14 residues in the CDR3. Germline CDR1 SGHNT, CDR2 YYREEE (reference sequence). V was shortened by 0 bases and J by 3 bases, with 9 bases between the two germline ends. The CDR3 is CASSLDKREETQYF. CDR3 nucleotide sequence: TGTGCCAGCAGCTTGGATAAGCGGGAAGAGACCCAGTACTTC.

The CDR3 here is CASSQTGPNQPQHF. As DNA, the CDR3 is TGTGCCAGCAGCCAAACAGGCCCCAATCAGCCCCAGCATTTT. The gene calls are TRBV7-9 and TRBJ1-5; D may be TRBD1 (5 bases). This CDR3 comprises 14 residues. Trimming removed 5 bases from V and 3 bases from J, with 11 bases in between. CDR1 and CDR2 (germline): SEHNR, FQNEAQ (reference sequence).

J is TRBJ2-1 and V is TRBV5-4, with 8 bases that match TRBD1. There are 15 residues in the CDR3. Germline V gene data show CDR1 as SGHNT and CDR2 as YYREEE (reference sequence). Unmatched junction bases numbered 2, after V lost 2 bases and J lost 1 base. CDR3 bases: TGTGCCAGCAGCTTCCGGACAGGGTCCTACAATGAGCAGTTCTTC. The encoded protein is CASSFRTGSYNEQFF.

V and J are TRBV19 and TRBJ2-7, with D possibly TRBD1 on 6 matching bases. This CDR3 spans 15 amino acids. Germline CDR1 is LNHDA and CDR2 is SQIVND (reference sequence). V gave up 3 bases and J gave up 3 bases, with 15 bases separating them. CDR3 in DNA: TGTGCCAGTAGTATTGGGGGCTCGTCAAACTACGAGCAGTACTTC. Translating gives CASSIGGSSNYEQYF.

The chain employs TRBV6-5 and TRBJ2-2, with 9 bases that match TRBD1. V lost 6 bases and J lost 1; bases outside the gene matches: 3. This CDR3 has 15 residues. In germline, CDR1 is MNHEY, CDR2 SVGAGI. The CDR3 sequence is CASSKDRGNTGELFF. The CDR3, as DNA: TGTGCCAGCAGCAAGGACAGGGGGAACACCGGGGAGCTGTTTTTT.

The rearrangement links TRBV19 to TRBJ1-1, with D tentatively TRBD1 (5 bases). The CDR3 contains 13 residues. The V gene lost 1 base and the J gene lost 6 bases, with 9 bases spanning the gap. Germline values: CDR1 LNHDA, CDR2 SQIVND (reference sequence). The CDR3 sequence: CASSIVGEAEAFF. The CDR3, as DNA: TGTGCCAGTAGTATAGTAGGGGAAGCTGAAGCTTTCTTT.

The chain couples TRBV7-2 to TRBJ2-3; TRBD2 agrees at 8 bases. This CDR3 contains 19 residues. The J segment lost 7 bases and the V segment lost 2 bases, leaving 20 bases of the junction unmatched. Germline CDR1 and CDR2: SGHTA and FQGNSA. The CDR3, as DNA: TGTGCCAGCAGCTTAATGGGGACCATTAGCGGGACCTCGGGGAATACGCAGTATTTT. Translated, it gives CASSLMGTISGTSGNTQYF. Full variable domain (remainder filled in from reference TRBV7-2 and TRBJ2-3): GAGVSQSPSNKVTEKGKDVELRCDPISGHTALYWYRQSLGQGLEFLIYFQGNSAPDKSGLPSDRFSAERTGGSVSTLTIQRTQQEDSAVYLCASSLMGTISGTSGNTQYFGPGTRLTVL.

The rearrangement joins TRBV2 to TRBJ1-1; D unresolved. CDR1 and CDR2 (germline): SNHLY, FYNNEI. The CDR3 is 12 residues long. The V end lost 10 bases, the J end lost 2 bases, and 11 bases lay between the germline ends. CDR3 region: CANKQTNTEAFF. CDR3 in DNA: TGTGCCAACAAACAGACCAACACTGAAGCTTTCTTT.

The chain uses TRBV7-2 and TRBJ2-7; the D is unclear. The CDR3 is 14 residues long. Trimming shortened V by 1 base and J by 2 bases, and 9 bases separated the two germline ends. Germline assignment: CDR1 SGHTA and CDR2 FQGNSA. CDR3 nucleotides: TGTGCCAGCAGCTTAGGTCAGACTCCCTACGAGCAGTACTTC. It translates to CASSLGQTPYEQYF.

The chain joins TRBV6-1 to TRBJ2-1, with 10 nucleotides matching TRBD2. CDR3 length equals 15 residues. Germline trimming cut 2 bases from V and 4 bases from J; bases unmatched to any gene: 2. The germline V gene has CDR1 MNHNS and CDR2 SASEGT. Here the CDR3 reads CASSERLAGYNEQFF. As DNA, the CDR3 is TGTGCCAGCAGTGAAAGACTAGCGGGTTACAATGAGCAGTTCTTC.

The chain combines TRBV7-9 with TRBJ1-4; D uncertain. V was pared by 1 base and J by 8 bases, with 14 bases between. Germline assignment: CDR1 SEHNR and CDR2 FQNEAQ (reference sequence). The CDR3 spans 15 residues. CDR3 DNA: TGTGCCAGCAGCTTAGGATCAGGATCGGAAGAAAAACTGTTTTTT. It specifies CASSLGSGSEEKLFF.

This chain joins TRBV3-1 (or the pseudogene TRBV3-2) and TRBJ1-5; 9 bases match TRBD1. This CDR3 is 15 amino acids long. Unmatched junction bases numbered 5, after V lost 5 bases and J lost 3 bases. The germline CDR1 and CDR2 sequences are LGHDT and YNNKEL (reference sequence). CDR3 protein: CASSAWTGANQPQHF. CDR3 coding DNA: TGTGCCAGCAGCGCATGGACAGGGGCCAATCAGCCCCAGCATTTT.

This clone came up a few times. CDR3 amino acids: CASTQRWDSGNSPLHF. The CDR3 nucleotides read TGTGCCAGTACCCAGAGGTGGGACAGTGGGAATTCACCCCTCCACTTT. V gene TRBV19 combines with J gene TRBJ1-6; 7 nucleotides match TRBD1. Losses at the gene ends were 7 bases for V and 7 bases for J; bases not matched to a gene: 13. Germline assignment: CDR1 LNHDA and CDR2 SQIVND (reference sequence). This CDR3 spans 16 amino acids.